This TCR beta chain was found in a study of CXCR3-negative and CXCR3-positive naive CD8 T cells. Details on this clonotype: Antigen specificity is unknown.

Via 5' RACE with UMI labels, TRB cDNA libraries were prepared. Reanalyzing the 5' RACE reads, TCRdb keeps one entry per CDR3 protein, without DNA. Reported are about 48,000 distinct CDR3 sequences; the ten largest clones contain 15%. This CDR3 is 17 amino acids long. The germline CDR1 and CDR2 sequences are PRHDT and FYEKMQ (reference sequence). Study-wide findings and caveats: Memory CD8+ T cell repertoires were far less diverse than both naive subsets. TRBV-TRBJ usage matched between naive CXCR3-negative and CXCR3-positive cells but not between memory cells.

The sample was memory CD8+ T cells from blood. The TCR comes from a human donor in good health. Some clones in this sample may be carry-over from other donors' samples. V and J are TRBV13 and TRBJ2-1; TCRdb's D call, TRBD2, is unchecked because there is no DNA. The CDR3 region is CASSLNVAGGQNNGQFF. The full variable domain, in which reference TRBV13 and TRBJ2-1 provide the parts outside the CDR3, is AAGVIQSPRHLIKEKRETATLKCYPIPRHDTVYWYQQGPGQDPQFLISFYEKMQSDKGSIPDRFSAQQFSDYHSELNMSSLELGDSALYFCASSLNVAGGQNNGQFFGPGTRLTVL.